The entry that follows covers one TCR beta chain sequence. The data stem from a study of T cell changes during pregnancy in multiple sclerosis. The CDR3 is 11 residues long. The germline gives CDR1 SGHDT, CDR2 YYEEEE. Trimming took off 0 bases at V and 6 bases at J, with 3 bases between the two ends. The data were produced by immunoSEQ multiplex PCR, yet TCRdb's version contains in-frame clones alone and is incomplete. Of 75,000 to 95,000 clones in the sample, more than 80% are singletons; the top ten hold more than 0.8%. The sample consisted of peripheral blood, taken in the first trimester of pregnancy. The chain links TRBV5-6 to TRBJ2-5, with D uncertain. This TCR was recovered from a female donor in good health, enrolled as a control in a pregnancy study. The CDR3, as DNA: TGTGCCAGCAGCTTGGGTAAGACCCAGTACTTC. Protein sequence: CASSLGKTQYF.